The 4 T cell receptor beta chains presented below share a single source sample, sequenced in a study of blood T cell repertoires in COVID-19. Measured with immunoSEQ multiplex PCR; TCRdb has only the in-frame clones, and not every one. Among over 200,000 clones, about 89% were seen once, and the ten largest hold around 6.9%. Input material: peripheral blood. Receptors were obtained from a man aged 55 to 70 who had recovered from COVID-19.

The chain has TRBV28 and TRBJ2-5, with 7 positions matching TRBD1. There are 19 residues in the CDR3. The germline CDR1 and CDR2 sequences are MDHEN and SYDVKM. Trimming at V came to 5 bases and at J to 0 bases, leaving 18 bases not matched to a gene. The CDR3, as DNA: TGTGCCAGCAGTAGACGGCGGACAGGCCGCCTAATTTACCAAGAGACCCAGTACTTC. Encoded protein: CASSRRRTGRLIYQETQYF.

This chain connects TRBV19 to TRBJ2-7; 9 positions match TRBD1. V was clipped by 3 bases and J by 0 bases; unmatched bases: 3. CDR3 size: 15 residues. Germline V CDR1 and CDR2: LNHDA, SQIVND (reference sequence). CDR3 nucleotides: TGTGCCAGTAGTATCGGACAGGGGCACTCCTACGAGCAGTACTTC. This translates into CASSIGQGHSYEQYF.

The chain has TRBV18 and TRBJ1-1; no clear D gene. The CDR3 has 16 amino acids. V shed 3 bases and J shed 0 bases, with 14 bases lying between them. CDR1 and CDR2 from the germline V gene are KGHSH and LQKENI. The CDR3 region is CASSPDGVRLNTEAFF. In DNA form, the CDR3 reads TGTGCCAGCTCACCCGACGGGGTGAGGCTGAACACTGAAGCTTTCTTT.

This chain uses TRBV5-1 with TRBJ1-2; a possible D gene is TRBD1 (5 bases). Trimming removed 4 bases at V and 8 bases at J, with 18 bases between. This CDR3 region has 14 residues. Per the germline V gene, CDR1 is SGHRS and CDR2 is YFSETQ. For the CDR3, the DNA is TGCGCCAGCAGCCCGGGGTCGGGGGAAGCAGGCTACACCTTC. Translating gives CASSPGSGEAGYTF.